One and the same sample provided the 31 T cell receptor beta chains below, sequenced in a study of blood T cell repertoires in COVID-19. The table came from immunoSEQ multiplex PCR; TCRdb's copy has only in-frame clones and leaves some out. The sample consists of approximately 300,000 clones, around 83% of them appearing once. The sequenced material came from peripheral blood. Receptors were obtained from a woman between 50 and 59 years old with acute or convalescent COVID-19.

This clone has a handful of counts. The identical CDR3 is also encoded by other nucleotide sequences in the sample. This rearrangement joins TRBV11-2 to TRBJ2-1, with D maybe TRBD2 (5 bases). This CDR3 spans 14 amino acids. Trimming took 2 bases from V and 4 from J, leaving 9 bases between them. The germline CDR1 and CDR2 sequences are SGHAT and FQNNGV. DNA of the CDR3: TGTGCCAGCAGCTTACTGCGGACTTACAATGAGCAGTTCTTC. Its translation is CASSLLRTYNEQFF.

Only a few counts were recorded for this clone. The chain employs TRBV5-4 and TRBJ2-3; 10 bases are shared with TRBD2. Trimming cost V 2 bases and J 0 bases; bases outside gene matches: 9. From germline, CDR1 is SGHNT and CDR2 YYREEE (reference sequence). This CDR3 contains 18 residues. This CDR3 is CASSFLAGAIPSTDTQYF. Here the CDR3 DNA reads TGTGCCAGCAGCTTCCTAGCGGGGGCCATACCAAGCACAGATACGCAGTATTTT.

The chain is built from TRBV5-4 and TRBJ1-2, with D possibly being TRBD1 (6 bases). Germline CDR1 reads SGHNT; CDR2 reads YYREEE (reference sequence). The CDR3 covers 12 residues. Trimming removed 4 bases at V and 4 bases at J, with 8 bases between. This chain's CDR3 is CASSADSYGYTF. As DNA, the CDR3 is TGTGCCAGCAGCGCGGACAGCTATGGCTACACCTTC.

For the CDR3, the DNA is TGTGCCGCCGCAACAGGGGGCGCGGGCTACACCTTC. It translates to CAAATGGAGYTF. The chain is built from TRBV30 and TRBJ1-2; TRBD1 matches 9 bases. Germline V gives CDR1 GTSNPN, CDR2 SVGIG (reference sequence). The junction had 9 bases not matched to a gene; V was cut back by 8 bases and J by 8 bases. The CDR3 has 12 amino acids.

The chain carries TRBV5-1 and TRBJ1-4, with TRBD1 as a possible D gene (5 bases). The germline V gene encodes CDR1 SGHRS and CDR2 YFSETQ. The germline V and J ends were trimmed by 4 bases and 0 bases, with 13 bases remaining between them. This CDR3 is built from 16 residues. CDR3 sequence (DNA): TGCGCCAGCAGCCCTGGACACAGTGCAACTAATGAAAAACTGTTTTTT. Encoded protein: CASSPGHSATNEKLFF. Together with reference TRBV5-1 and TRBJ1-4, the CDR3 gives the full variable domain: KAGVTQTPRYLIKTRGQQVTLSCSPISGHRSVSWYQQTPGQGLQFLFEYFSETQRNKGNFPGRFSGRQFSNSRSEMNVSTLELGDSALYLCASSPGHSATNEKLFFGSGTQLSVL.

The chain employs TRBV27 and TRBJ1-1, with 8 positions matching TRBD1. The CDR3 length is 14 residues. The trim removed 5 bases at V and 4 bases at J, leaving 6 bases unmatched. Looked up from germline, CDR1 is MNHEY and CDR2 is SMNVEV (reference sequence). The CDR3 DNA reads TGTGCCAGCAGTACCAACAGGGGGGGCACTGAAGCTTTCTTT. Its protein is CASSTNRGGTEAFF.

This rearrangement joins TRBV7-2 to TRBJ1-6; 7 nucleotides align to TRBD1. From germline, CDR1 is SGHTA and CDR2 FQGNSA. This CDR3 spans 15 amino acids. Trimming removed 5 bases from V and 3 bases from J; junction bases left unmatched: 4. CDR3 sequence: CASSPGTDYNSPLHF. DNA of the CDR3: TGTGCCAGCAGCCCCGGGACAGACTATAATTCACCCCTCCACTTT.

The chain employs TRBV3-1 (or the pseudogene TRBV3-2) and TRBJ2-1; D remains unclear. The CDR3 has 15 residues. V was pared by 2 bases and J by 1 base, with 9 bases between. Germline V gives CDR1 LGHDT, CDR2 YNNKEL (reference sequence). The CDR3 reads CASSQSSVSYNEQFF. The CDR3 DNA reads TGTGCCAGCAGCCAATCCAGCGTATCCTACAATGAGCAGTTCTTC.

The rearrangement joins TRBV27 to TRBJ1-2; D not resolved. Germline V gene data show CDR1 as MNHEY and CDR2 as SMNVEV (reference sequence). The CDR3 is made up of 11 amino acids. V gave up 8 bases and J gave up 8 bases, with 12 bases separating them. The CDR3 spells CASFGPGGYTF. CDR3 coding DNA: TGTGCCAGCTTCGGACCGGGGGGCTACACCTTC.

This clone is a singleton in its sample. This sequence joins TRBV3-1 (or the pseudogene TRBV3-2) and TRBJ2-5, with 8 bases matching TRBD2. CDR3 size: 20 residues. Germline CDR1 is LGHDT and CDR2 is YNNKEL (reference sequence). Trimming at V came to 0 bases and at J to 0 bases, leaving 15 bases not matched to a gene. CDR3 region: CASSQEGASGSQIHQETQYF. CDR3 DNA: TGTGCCAGCAGCCAAGAAGGGGCTAGCGGGTCTCAAATCCACCAAGAGACCCAGTACTTC.

The gene calls are TRBV2 and TRBJ2-1; a weak D match, TRBD2 (5 bases). Between the trimmed V and J ends, which lost 6 bases and 10 bases, there was a span of 16 bases. The length of the CDR3 is 13 residues. Germline V gene data show CDR1 as SNHLY and CDR2 as FYNNEI. CDR3 DNA sequence: TGTGCCAGCAGCCGATTCGAGGGCCCAGAGCAGTTCTTC. It translates to CASSRFEGPEQFF.

The chain uses TRBV30 and TRBJ1-2, with D possibly matching TRBD1 (5 bases). Per the germline V gene, CDR1 is GTSNPN and CDR2 is SVGIG (reference sequence). Trimming removed 0 bases at V and 4 bases at J, with 12 bases between. The CDR3 runs 14 residues. CDR3 amino acids: CAWSVDSNFYGYTF. For the CDR3, the DNA is TGTGCCTGGAGTGTAGACAGTAACTTCTATGGCTACACCTTC.

The rearrangement uses TRBV7-2 and TRBJ2-3; D perhaps matches TRBD2 (6 bases). This CDR3 region has 15 residues. V was pared by 0 bases and J by 6 bases, with 13 bases between. The germline V gene encodes CDR1 SGHTA and CDR2 FQGNSA. CDR3 sequence reads: CASSLAYGRIDTQYF. CDR3 nucleotides: TGTGCCAGCAGCTTAGCCTACGGGAGAATCGATACGCAGTATTTT.

The J gene is TRBJ1-1, the V gene TRBV7-8; no definite D call. Per the germline V gene, CDR1 is SGHVS and CDR2 is FQNEAQ. The CDR3 contains 19 residues. V lost 1 base and J 4 bases, leaving 25 bases between the germline ends. CDR3 nucleotides: TGTGCCAGCAGCTTAGAACCTTATCTCATCGGAGTGAAACGCACTGAAGCTTTCTTT. This encodes CASSLEPYLIGVKRTEAFF.

This chain links TRBV2 with TRBJ2-5, with a tentative D call TRBD2 (6 bases). CDR1 is SNHLY and CDR2 is FYNNEI in the germline V gene. CDR3 length: 12 amino acids. The V end lost 8 bases, the J end lost 1 base, and 8 bases lay between the germline ends. The CDR3 is CASGTVQETQYF. The CDR3, as DNA: TGTGCCAGCGGGACTGTCCAAGAGACCCAGTACTTC.

This sequence joins TRBV19 and TRBJ2-7; perhaps TRBD1 as D (6 bases). The CDR3 is 14 amino acids. With 4 bases removed from V and 1 base from J, the gap between germline ends came to 11 bases. CDR1 is LNHDA, CDR2 SQIVND, per germline (reference sequence). The CDR3 DNA sequence: TGTGCCAGTAGTACAGGGGCCAAATCCTACGAGCAGTACTTC. It codes for CASSTGAKSYEQYF. Supplemented by reference TRBV19 and TRBJ2-7, the full variable domain reads DGGITQSPKYLFRKEGQNVTLSCEQNLNHDAMYWYRQDPGQGLRLIYYSQIVNDFQKGDIAEGYSVSREKKESFPLTVTSAQKNPTAFYLCASSTGAKSYEQYFGPGTRLTVT.

This clone was observed once. One end of the junction is discordant with germline, which a read error may explain. V and J are TRBV10-3 and TRBJ1-2, with 8 bases that match TRBD1. The CDR3 totals 14 residues. Germline CDR1 and CDR2: ENHRY and SYGVKD. CDR3 region: CAICESDRAGGYTF. The DNA for the CDR3 is TGTGCCATCTGTGAGTCGGACAGGGCAGGGGGCTACACCTTC.

The V gene is TRBV7-2, the J gene TRBJ1-2; D not resolved. The CDR3 contains 13 residues. The ends were cut back, 4 bases at V and 1 base at J, with 7 bases in the middle. Germline values: CDR1 SGHTA, CDR2 FQGNSA. CDR3 region: CASSSDINYGYTF. In nucleotides, the CDR3 is TGTGCCAGCAGCTCTGACATTAACTATGGCTACACCTTC.

The chain couples TRBV12-5 to TRBJ2-1; D may be TRBD1 (6 bases). Between the trimmed V and J ends, which lost 6 bases and 15 bases, there was a span of 15 bases. CDR3 size: 11 residues. Germline V CDR1 and CDR2: LGHNT, FRNRAP. CDR3 sequence reads: CASGPDRLPFF. The CDR3 nucleotides read TGTGCTAGTGGGCCCGACAGGCTTCCGTTCTTC.

J is TRBJ2-2 and V is TRBV10-3; 10 positions match TRBD2. The CDR3 spans 19 residues. J gave up 1 base and V 3 bases, and 11 bases lay outside the gene matches. Per the germline V gene, CDR1 is ENHRY and CDR2 is SYGVKD. CDR3 sequence reads: CAISDWGLAGDRNTGELFF. CDR3 DNA sequence: TGTGCCATCAGTGACTGGGGCCTAGCGGGGGACCGGAACACCGGGGAGCTGTTTTTT.

In regard to this clone: The same CDR3 can be traced to other DNA sequences in this sample. This rearrangement joins TRBV24-1 to TRBJ1-3, with 7 bases lining up with TRBD1. CDR1 and CDR2 (germline): KGHDR, SFDVKD. Trimming removed 4 bases from V and 1 base from J; junction bases left unmatched: 3. There are 15 residues in the CDR3. The DNA for the CDR3 is TGTGCCACCAGTGACTCGACAGGGTCTGGAAACACCATATATTTT. Residues: CATSDSTGSGNTIYF.

This clone occurred once. V and J are TRBV19 and TRBJ2-3, with 9 bases aligning to TRBD1. The CDR3 is made up of 14 amino acids. V lost 10 bases and J lost 3; bases outside the gene matches: 8. CDR1 and CDR2 from the germline V gene are LNHDA and SQIVND (reference sequence). The CDR3 DNA reads as TGTGCCACCGGCACAGGGGGCGGTACAGATACGCAGTATTTT. This gives the protein CATGTGGGTDTQYF.

The CDR3 region has the DNA TGTGCCAGTAGTATTGTAACTAGCGGGACCTACGAGCAGTACTTC. Translating it yields CASSIVTSGTYEQYF. The chain combines TRBV19 with TRBJ2-7; TRBD2 aligns across 10 bases. V lost 3 bases to trimming and J lost 2 bases; unmatched junction nucleotides: 4. The CDR3 has 15 residues. Germline lookup yields CDR1 LNHDA and CDR2 SQIVND (reference sequence).

V gene TRBV5-1 combines with J gene TRBJ2-2; no clear D. The CDR3 length is 17 residues. V was shortened by 0 bases and J by 3 bases, with 15 bases between the two germline ends. CDR1 and CDR2 from the germline V gene are SGHRS and YFSETQ. The CDR3 loop reads CASSLEGVSWDTGELFF. CDR3 bases: TGCGCCAGCAGCTTGGAAGGAGTCTCATGGGACACCGGGGAGCTGTTTTTT.

This clone was counted a single time. The V and J genes are TRBV9 and TRBJ2-5; 10 bases are shared with TRBD2. From germline, CDR1 is SGDLS and CDR2 YYNGEE. CDR3 length: 16 residues. J lost 6 bases, V lost 0 bases, and 8 bases had no gene match. The CDR3 loop is CASSVDIAGGTKTQYF. The CDR3 DNA reads TGTGCCAGCAGCGTAGATATAGCGGGGGGTACGAAGACCCAGTACTTC.

The chain carries TRBV25-1 and TRBJ2-1; 11 bases are shared with TRBD1. The CDR3 spans 15 residues. Germline trimming cut 6 bases from V and 6 bases from J; bases unmatched to any gene: 7. Germline V gives CDR1 MGHDK, CDR2 SYGVNS. The chain's CDR3 is CASSAAGTGGNEQFF. The CDR3 DNA reads TGTGCCAGCAGCGCGGCCGGGACAGGGGGCAATGAGCAGTTCTTC.

This sequence joins TRBV20-1 and TRBJ2-7, with 10 bases matching TRBD2. V trimming: 3 bases; J trimming: 1 base; junction bases outside the gene matches: 3. The V gene's germline CDR1 is DFQATT and CDR2 SNEGSKA (reference sequence). This CDR3 spans 14 amino acids. This chain's CDR3 is CSASISGRSYEQYF. CDR3 in DNA: TGCAGTGCTAGTATTAGCGGGAGGTCCTACGAGCAGTACTTC.

Comments on this clone: This CDR3 is also generated by other DNA sequences in the sample. The chain uses TRBV25-1 and TRBJ1-5, with D perhaps TRBD1 (5 bases). The CDR3 spans 16 residues. The germline V gene encodes CDR1 MGHDK and CDR2 SYGVNS. Trimming removed 4 bases from V and 0 bases from J, with 13 bases in between. The CDR3, as DNA: TGTGCCAGCAGTGCCCTAGGGGCAGATAGCAATCAGCCCCAGCATTTT. This sequence encodes CASSALGADSNQPQHF.

This clone has a single count. The chain combines TRBV25-1 with TRBJ1-1; no definite D call. Germline CDR1 reads MGHDK; CDR2 reads SYGVNS. CDR3 size: 15 residues. V was clipped by 1 base and J by 4 bases, with 13 bases between them. CDR3 sequence: CASSESLGDGTEAFF. As DNA, the CDR3 is TGTGCCAGCAGTGAATCCCTCGGGGATGGCACTGAAGCTTTCTTT.

This rearrangement joins TRBV30 to TRBJ1-5; 10 nucleotides line up with TRBD1. The V gene end was trimmed by 2 bases and the J gene end by 0 bases; junction bases not matched to a gene: 13. CDR3 length equals 19 residues. Per germline, CDR1 GTSNPN and CDR2 SVGIG (reference sequence). The CDR3 nucleotides read TGTGCCTGGAGTTCGCCCGGGACAGGGGTCGGGTATAGCAATCAGCCCCAGCATTTT. Translating it yields CAWSSPGTGVGYSNQPQHF.

This clone was recorded at least ten times. This chain links TRBV27 with TRBJ2-7; 8 nucleotides align to TRBD1. The CDR3 extends over 17 amino acids. The V gene end was trimmed by 4 bases and the J gene end by 3 bases; junction bases not matched to a gene: 14. Germline CDR1 and CDR2: MNHEY and SMNVEV (reference sequence). The CDR3 DNA sequence: TGTGCCAGCAGTTCGGGTCAGGGGGCCCACATGGGCTACGAGCAGTACGTC. Residues: CASSSGQGAHMGYEQYV.